This section outlines one T cell receptor beta chain sequence together with its context. Its antigen is unidentified. This sample was taken from a study of T-cell memory formation after mild COVID-19. V was trimmed by 4 bases and J by 9 bases, leaving 6 bases between them. The CDR3 covers 11 residues. From germline, CDR1 is KGHDR and CDR2 SFDVKD. Via MiXCR, TCRdb re-called the 5' RACE reads, giving one row per CDR3 protein. The sample contains 400,000 or so distinct CDR3 sequences, 15% to 25% of which appear only once. Study observations and caveats: CD4/CD8 balance characterized clones contracting day 15 to 85, and CD4+ skew characterized later expanders. Detection of some responders pre-infection suggested pre-existing cross-reactive memory T cells participated.

V gene TRBV24-1 combines with J gene TRBJ2-1; TRBD2 is a possible D gene (5 bases). Sample: PBMCs or a T cell subset sorted from them (not recorded which). This TCR came from an adult woman who had mild COVID-19 (a few samples of this study predate the infection). Cell type and time point are not known. The CDR3 DNA reads as TGTGCCACCAGTGACGGGGTTGAGCAGTTCTTC. The encoded protein is CATSDGVEQFF.